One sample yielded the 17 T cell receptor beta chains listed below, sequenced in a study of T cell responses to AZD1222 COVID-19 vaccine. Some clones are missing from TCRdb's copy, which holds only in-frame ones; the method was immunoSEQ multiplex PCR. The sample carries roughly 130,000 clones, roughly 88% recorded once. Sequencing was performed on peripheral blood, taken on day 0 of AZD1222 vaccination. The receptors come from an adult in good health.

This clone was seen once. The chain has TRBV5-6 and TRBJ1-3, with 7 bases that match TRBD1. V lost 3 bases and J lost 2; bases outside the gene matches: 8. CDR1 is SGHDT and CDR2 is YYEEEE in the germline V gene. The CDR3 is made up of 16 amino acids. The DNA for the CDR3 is TGTGCCAGCAGCTCGGCGACAGGGCGGGCTGGAAACACCATATATTTT. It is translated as CASSSATGRAGNTIYF.

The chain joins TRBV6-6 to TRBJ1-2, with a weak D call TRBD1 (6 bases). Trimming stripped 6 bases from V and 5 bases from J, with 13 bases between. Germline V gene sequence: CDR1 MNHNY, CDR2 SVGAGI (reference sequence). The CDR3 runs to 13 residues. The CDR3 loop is CASRQDSDYGYTF. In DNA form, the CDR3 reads TGTGCCAGCAGACAGGACAGTGATTATGGCTACACCTTC.

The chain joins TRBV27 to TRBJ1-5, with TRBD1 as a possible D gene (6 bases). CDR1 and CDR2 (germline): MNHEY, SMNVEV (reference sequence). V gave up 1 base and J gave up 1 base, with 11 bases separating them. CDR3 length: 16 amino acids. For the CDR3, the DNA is TGTGCCAGCAGTTTATACCCGGGGGCGAGCAATCAGCCCCAGCATTTT. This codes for CASSLYPGASNQPQHF.

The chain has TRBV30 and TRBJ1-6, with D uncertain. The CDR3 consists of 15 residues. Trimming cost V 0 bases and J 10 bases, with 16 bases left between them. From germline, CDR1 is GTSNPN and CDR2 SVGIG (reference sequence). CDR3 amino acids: CAWSVLVGSGSPLHF. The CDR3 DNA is TGTGCCTGGAGTGTACTAGTGGGGTCGGGATCACCCCTCCACTTT.

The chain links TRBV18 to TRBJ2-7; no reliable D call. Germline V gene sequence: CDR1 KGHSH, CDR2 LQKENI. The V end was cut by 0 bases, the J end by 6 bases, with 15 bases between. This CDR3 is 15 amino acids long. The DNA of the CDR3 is TGTGCCAGCTCACCACCCAGTTCGCCAGGAATCGAGCAGTACTTC. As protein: CASSPPSSPGIEQYF.

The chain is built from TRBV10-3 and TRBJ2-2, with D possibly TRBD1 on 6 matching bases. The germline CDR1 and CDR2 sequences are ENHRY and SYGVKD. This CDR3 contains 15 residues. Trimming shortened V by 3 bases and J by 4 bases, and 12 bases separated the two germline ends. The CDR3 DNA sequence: TGTGCCATCAGTGACAGGGGCAGCAGCACCGGGGAGCTGTTTTTT. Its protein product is CAISDRGSSTGELFF.

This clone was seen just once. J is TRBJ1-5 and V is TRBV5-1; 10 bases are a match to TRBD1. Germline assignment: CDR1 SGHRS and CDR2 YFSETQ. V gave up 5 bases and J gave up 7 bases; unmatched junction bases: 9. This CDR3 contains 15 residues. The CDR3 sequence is CASRLDGTGDQPQHF. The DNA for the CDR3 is TGCGCCAGCAGATTAGACGGGACAGGGGACCAGCCCCAGCATTTT.

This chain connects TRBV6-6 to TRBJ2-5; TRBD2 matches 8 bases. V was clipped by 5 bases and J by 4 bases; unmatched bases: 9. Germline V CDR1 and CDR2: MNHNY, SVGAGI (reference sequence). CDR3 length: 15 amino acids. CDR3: CASSHGTRGRETQYF. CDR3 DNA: TGTGCCAGCAGTCATGGGACTAGAGGTCGAGAGACCCAGTACTTC.

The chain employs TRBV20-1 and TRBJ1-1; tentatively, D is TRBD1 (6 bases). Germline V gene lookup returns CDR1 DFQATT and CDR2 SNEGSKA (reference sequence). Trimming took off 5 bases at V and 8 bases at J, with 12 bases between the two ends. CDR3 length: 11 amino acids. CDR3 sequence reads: CSAGRGGEAFF. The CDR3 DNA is TGCAGTGCTGGACGAGGGGGGGAAGCTTTCTTT.

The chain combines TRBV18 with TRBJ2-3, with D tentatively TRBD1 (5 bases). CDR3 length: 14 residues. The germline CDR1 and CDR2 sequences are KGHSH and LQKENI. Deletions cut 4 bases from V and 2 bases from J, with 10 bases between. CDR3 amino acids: CASSLTQATDTQYF. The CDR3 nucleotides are TGTGCCAGCTCACTTACACAGGCCACAGATACGCAGTATTTT.

The CDR3 DNA follows: TGTGCCAGCAGCCCAATGGGACAGGGATATGATGGCTACACCTTC. This translates into CASSPMGQGYDGYTF. V is TRBV7-3 and J is TRBJ1-2, with 9 bases matching TRBD1. Germline V lookup: CDR1 SGHTA, CDR2 FQGTGA. CDR3 length: 15 amino acids. V trimming: 5 bases; J trimming: 6 bases; junction bases outside the gene matches: 10.

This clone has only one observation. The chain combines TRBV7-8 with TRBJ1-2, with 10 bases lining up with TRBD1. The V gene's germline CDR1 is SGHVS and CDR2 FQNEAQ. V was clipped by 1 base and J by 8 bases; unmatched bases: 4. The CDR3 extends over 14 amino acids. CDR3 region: CASSLVDRGQGYTF. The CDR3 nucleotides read TGTGCCAGCAGCTTAGTAGACAGGGGGCAGGGCTACACCTTC.

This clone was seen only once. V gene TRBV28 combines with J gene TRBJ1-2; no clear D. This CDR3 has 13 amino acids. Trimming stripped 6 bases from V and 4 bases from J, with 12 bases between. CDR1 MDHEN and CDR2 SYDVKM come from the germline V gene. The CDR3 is CASRRPVSYGYTF. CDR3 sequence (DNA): TGTGCCAGCAGGCGACCAGTTAGCTATGGCTACACCTTC.

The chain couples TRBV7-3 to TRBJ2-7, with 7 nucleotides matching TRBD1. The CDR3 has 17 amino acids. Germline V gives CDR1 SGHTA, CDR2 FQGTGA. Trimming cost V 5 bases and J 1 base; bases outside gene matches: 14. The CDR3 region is CASSPHPPGGASYEQYF. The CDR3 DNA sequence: TGTGCCAGCAGCCCCCATCCCCCAGGGGGTGCGTCCTACGAGCAGTACTTC.

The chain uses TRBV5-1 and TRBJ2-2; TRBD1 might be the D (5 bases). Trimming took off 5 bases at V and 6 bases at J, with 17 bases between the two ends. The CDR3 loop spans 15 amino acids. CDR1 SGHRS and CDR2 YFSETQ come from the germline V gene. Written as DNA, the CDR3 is TGCGCCAGCAGAAGGGAACAGGTCGTGGCCGGGGAGCTGTTTTTT. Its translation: CASRREQVVAGELFF. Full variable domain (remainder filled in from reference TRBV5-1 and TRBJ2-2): KAGVTQTPRYLIKTRGQQVTLSCSPISGHRSVSWYQQTPGQGLQFLFEYFSETQRNKGNFPGRFSGRQFSNSRSEMNVSTLELGDSALYLCASRREQVVAGELFFGEGSRLTVL.

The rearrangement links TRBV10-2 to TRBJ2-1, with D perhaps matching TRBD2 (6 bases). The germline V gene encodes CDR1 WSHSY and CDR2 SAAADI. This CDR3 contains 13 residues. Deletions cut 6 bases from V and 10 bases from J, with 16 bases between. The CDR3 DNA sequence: TGCGCCAGCAGCCCCATTCCGGGAGCGGAGCAGTTCTTC. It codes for CASSPIPGAEQFF.

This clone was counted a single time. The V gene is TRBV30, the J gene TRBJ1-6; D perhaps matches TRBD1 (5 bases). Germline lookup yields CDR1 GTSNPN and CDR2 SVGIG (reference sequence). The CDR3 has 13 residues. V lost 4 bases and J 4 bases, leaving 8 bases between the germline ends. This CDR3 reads CAWTGQYNSPLHF. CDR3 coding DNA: TGTGCCTGGACAGGGCAGTATAATTCACCCCTCCACTTT. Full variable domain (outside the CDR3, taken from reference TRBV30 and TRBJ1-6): SQTIHQWPATLVQPVGSPLSLECTVEGTSNPNLYWYRQAAGRGLQLLFYSVGIGQISSEVPQNLSASRPQDRQFILSSKKLLLSDSGFYLCAWTGQYNSPLHFGNGTRLTVT.